This TCR beta chain came from a study of memory CD8 T cells in hepatitis C reinfection. The wider study: Reinfection meant HCV RNA positivity after two negatives ≥60 days apart. Samples late or after reinfection came 12 to 24 weeks post-detection.

Regarding time point: late/post reinfection, 12 to 24 weeks after detection. TCR sequencing was done directly ex vivo on sorted cells, without expansion in vitro. Donors were people who inject drugs in the Montreal HEPCO cohort. Two donors provided sorted CD3+ CD8+ CD45RO- naive CD8 T cells at all three reinfection time points. V lost 3 bases to trimming and J lost 2 bases; unmatched junction nucleotides: 3. CDR3 length equals 14 residues. Germline loops: CDR1 MNHNS, CDR2 SASEGT. The assay was immunoSEQ multiplex PCR, and TCRdb's table has in-frame clones only and misses some. The sample lists approximately 46,000 clones, approximately 92% occurring once.

The sequence came from a man aged 18 to 29 with hepatitis C virus infection. Sample: naive CD8+ T cells sorted from blood. The rearrangement joins TRBV6-1 to TRBJ2-7; TRBD1 agrees at 8 bases. Here the CDR3 reads CASSDAGGTYEQYF. The CDR3 DNA is TGTGCCAGCAGTGACGCAGGGGGCACCTACGAGCAGTACTTC.